There are many counts of the clone carrying this T cell receptor beta chain. This specimen belongs to a study of metastatic and nonmetastatic thyroid tumors. TCRdb re-called the PCR reads with MiXCR. The data show 25,000 to 35,000 clones, approximately 4% seen once. All patients were untreated before thyroid surgery. Sample: blood. This TCR was sampled from a female donor with papillary thyroid cancer or a benign thyroid nodule (not recorded which). Some clones in this sample may be carry-over from other donors' samples.

The CDR3 protein is CASSVGLRGQNYGYTF. The CDR3 nucleotides are TGTGCCAGCAGCGTAGGGTTGCGGGGACAGAACTATGGCTACACCTTC. This chain joins TRBV9 and TRBJ1-2; TRBD1 aligns across 7 bases. Trimming took 0 bases from V and 2 from J; bases not matched to a gene: 7. Germline-derived CDR1 and CDR2 are SGDLS and YYNGEE. The CDR3 extends over 16 amino acids.